A selection of T cell receptor beta chains follows, all from one sample in a study of long-term antiretroviral therapy in people with HIV. TCRdb keeps only in-frame clones here, not all; method: immunoSEQ multiplex PCR. The table lists 15,000 to 20,000 clones, approximately 90% of them singletons. The sequences come from unsorted PBMCs, collected 2.1 years after starting antiretroviral therapy. Receptors originate from a young man with HIV. Each CDR3 is given with its conserved first and last residue. D genes are given only for firm matches. Not all rows give a size; the values are once, few, many and, for expanded clones, a class.

d_call: NA; j_call: TRBJ2-1; clone_size: NA; v_call: TRBV7-8; cdr3_nt: TGTGCCAGCAACCTTCGCGGGGCGACGTACAATGAGCAGTTCTTC; cdr3_aa: CASNLRGATYNEQFF
d_call: NA; j_call: TRBJ2-2; clone_size: NA; v_call: TRBV15; cdr3_nt: TGTGCCACCAGCAGAGCAGGGGACACCGGGGAGCTGTTTTTT; cdr3_aa: CATSRAGDTGELFF
d_call: TRBD1; j_call: TRBJ1-1; clone_size: NA; v_call: TRBV19; cdr3_nt: TGTGCCAGTAGCTTGGGACAGCTGAACACTGAAGCTTTCTTT; cdr3_aa: CASSLGQLNTEAFF
d_call: NA; j_call: TRBJ2-3; clone_size: NA; v_call: TRBV4-3; cdr3_nt: TGCGCCAGCAGCGACAGAGTTTCCACAGATACGCAGTATTTT; cdr3_aa: CASSDRVSTDTQYF
d_call: TRBD1; j_call: TRBJ1-1; clone_size: NA; v_call: TRBV19; cdr3_nt: TGTGCCAGTAGTATATTTGGGACAGGGGAAACTGAAGCTTTCTTT; cdr3_aa: CASSIFGTGETEAFF
d_call: NA; j_call: TRBJ2-1; clone_size: NA; v_call: TRBV29-1; cdr3_nt: TGCAGCGTTGAAGAGGGGGGGGCGGTGAGTGAGCAGTTCTTC; cdr3_aa: CSVEEGGAVSEQFF
d_call: NA; j_call: TRBJ2-7; clone_size: NA; v_call: TRBV7-2; cdr3_nt: TGTGCCAGCAGCCCACAACAGGGCCGTTCCAACGAGCAGTACTTC; cdr3_aa: CASSPQQGRSNEQYF
d_call: NA; j_call: TRBJ1-2; clone_size: NA; v_call: TRBV19; cdr3_nt: TGTGCCATCCCCAGGGAAAGGGGTGGCTACACCTTC; cdr3_aa: CAIPRERGGYTF
d_call: TRBD1; j_call: TRBJ1-1; clone_size: once; v_call: TRBV4-2; cdr3_nt: TGTGCCAGCAGCCAACGGTGGTCGACAGGGGATAACACTGAAGCTTTCTTT; cdr3_aa: CASSQRWSTGDNTEAFF
d_call: TRBD2; j_call: TRBJ2-1; clone_size: NA; v_call: TRBV6-1; cdr3_nt: TGTGCCAGCAGCGAATCGAGCGGGAGGGCCTACAATGAGCAGTTCTTC; cdr3_aa: CASSESSGRAYNEQFF
d_call: NA; j_call: TRBJ2-2; clone_size: NA; v_call: TRBV10-2; cdr3_nt: TGCGCCAGCAGTGGGGGCTTCACCGGGGAGCTGTTTTTT; cdr3_aa: CASSGGFTGELFF
d_call: NA; j_call: TRBJ1-6; clone_size: NA; v_call: TRBV6-5; cdr3_nt: TGTGCCAGCAGCCTGAACAGGGATTCACCCCTCCACTTT; cdr3_aa: CASSLNRDSPLHF
d_call: NA; j_call: TRBJ1-1; clone_size: NA; v_call: TRBV10-3; cdr3_nt: TGTGCCATCAGTACGGGAGGGGATGGGGAAGCTTTCTTT; cdr3_aa: CAISTGGDGEAFF
d_call: NA; j_call: TRBJ2-1; clone_size: NA; v_call: TRBV6-1; cdr3_nt: TGTGCCAGCAGTGAAGAAGCGTTTTCTTCCTACAATGAGCAGTTCTTC; cdr3_aa: CASSEEAFSSYNEQFF
d_call: TRBD1; j_call: TRBJ2-7; clone_size: NA; v_call: TRBV6-5; cdr3_nt: TGTGCCAGCAGTTCCCCGGGACAGGGATCCCACGAGCAGTACTTC; cdr3_aa: CASSSPGQGSHEQYF
d_call: NA; j_call: TRBJ1-1; clone_size: NA; v_call: TRBV7-9; cdr3_nt: TGTGCCAGCAGCTTCCAAGTGAACACTGAAGCTTTCTTT; cdr3_aa: CASSFQVNTEAFF
d_call: NA; j_call: TRBJ1-5; clone_size: NA; v_call: TRBV9; cdr3_nt: TGTGCCAGCAGCGTAGGTGTTGGGGGTCAGCCCCAGCATTTT; cdr3_aa: CASSVGVGGQPQHF
d_call: TRBD2; j_call: TRBJ2-3; clone_size: NA; v_call: TRBV4-2; cdr3_nt: TGTGCCAGCAGCCAAGAGTCTAGCGGGGGAAGCACAGATACGCAGTATTTT; cdr3_aa: CASSQESSGGSTDTQYF
d_call: NA; j_call: TRBJ2-1; clone_size: NA; v_call: TRBV7-9; cdr3_nt: TGTGCCAGCAGCCACCTCCCGGGTGGTGATGAGCAGTTCTTC; cdr3_aa: CASSHLPGGDEQFF
d_call: NA; j_call: TRBJ2-1; clone_size: NA; v_call: TRBV27; cdr3_nt: TGTGCCAGCAGTTTTGGGCTAGCAGTTGGTGAGCAGTTCTTC; cdr3_aa: CASSFGLAVGEQFF
d_call: NA; j_call: TRBJ2-7; clone_size: NA; v_call: TRBV29-1; cdr3_nt: TGCAGCGTTGCCCAGGAGTGGGGCGAGCAGTACTTC; cdr3_aa: CSVAQEWGEQYF
d_call: TRBD1; j_call: TRBJ1-4; clone_size: NA; v_call: TRBV5-1; cdr3_nt: TGCGCCAGCGCATGGACAGGGAGCGACGAAAAACTGTTTTTT; cdr3_aa: CASAWTGSDEKLFF
d_call: NA; j_call: TRBJ1-2; clone_size: few; v_call: TRBV9; cdr3_nt: TGTGCCAGCAGCGTAGCTAACGAGGGAGGCTACACCTTC; cdr3_aa: CASSVANEGGYTF
d_call: NA; j_call: TRBJ2-3; clone_size: NA; v_call: TRBV7-2; cdr3_nt: TGTGCGGGTGCTAGCCGAGATACGCAGTATTTT; cdr3_aa: CAGASRDTQYF
d_call: NA; j_call: TRBJ2-3; clone_size: NA; v_call: TRBV5-4; cdr3_nt: TGTGCCAGCAGCGCGGAGGGAGATACGCAGTATTTT; cdr3_aa: CASSAEGDTQYF
d_call: NA; j_call: TRBJ2-1; clone_size: NA; v_call: TRBV19; cdr3_nt: TGTGCCAGTATACAGGGCTCGTCCTACAATGAGCAGTTCTTC; cdr3_aa: CASIQGSSYNEQFF
d_call: TRBD1; j_call: TRBJ2-2; clone_size: NA; v_call: TRBV5-1; cdr3_nt: TGCGCCAGCAGTTCGGACAGGGGGGAGCTGTTTTTT; cdr3_aa: CASSSDRGELFF
d_call: NA; j_call: TRBJ2-2; clone_size: NA; v_call: TRBV7-9; cdr3_nt: TGTGCCAGCAGTTCACAGGGACCCGGGGAGCTGTTTTTT; cdr3_aa: CASSSQGPGELFF
d_call: TRBD2; j_call: TRBJ2-1; clone_size: NA; v_call: TRBV7-9; cdr3_nt: TGTGCCAGCAGCTTACGGCGGGGGGGAAACAATGAGCAGTTCTTC; cdr3_aa: CASSLRRGGNNEQFF
d_call: NA; j_call: TRBJ1-4; clone_size: NA; v_call: TRBV19; cdr3_nt: TGTGCCAGTAGTCCGACCGGTGCAACTAATGAAAAACTGTTTTTT; cdr3_aa: CASSPTGATNEKLFF
d_call: NA; j_call: TRBJ1-4; clone_size: NA; v_call: TRBV27; cdr3_nt: TGTGCCAGCAGTTTGTTTGACAACTTCAATGAAAAACTGTTTTTT; cdr3_aa: CASSLFDNFNEKLFF
d_call: NA; j_call: TRBJ1-2; clone_size: NA; v_call: TRBV6-5; cdr3_nt: TGTGCCAGCAGTCTGGGGAGGAGAGGGGACTACACCTTC; cdr3_aa: CASSLGRRGDYTF
d_call: NA; j_call: TRBJ1-6; clone_size: NA; v_call: TRBV9; cdr3_nt: TGTGCCAGCAGCGTCTCGAGGGATGATTCACCCCTCCACTTT; cdr3_aa: CASSVSRDDSPLHF
d_call: NA; j_call: TRBJ2-7; clone_size: NA; v_call: TRBV7-6; cdr3_nt: TGTGCCAGCAGCTTAGAAGCTGCGGAGGACGAGCAGTACTTC; cdr3_aa: CASSLEAAEDEQYF
d_call: NA; j_call: TRBJ2-5; clone_size: NA; v_call: TRBV13; cdr3_nt: TGTGCCAGCAGCTTAAGTGAGACCCAGTACTTC; cdr3_aa: CASSLSETQYF
d_call: NA; j_call: TRBJ1-2; clone_size: NA; v_call: TRBV6-1; cdr3_nt: TGTGCCAGCAGTGGGGGGCAGGGGTTGTTGCGGTATGGCTACACCTTC; cdr3_aa: CASSGGQGLLRYGYTF
d_call: TRBD1; j_call: TRBJ1-1; clone_size: NA; v_call: TRBV2; cdr3_nt: TGTGCCAGCAGGAAAGAAACAGGGGGCGGCACTGAAGCTTTCTTT; cdr3_aa: CASRKETGGGTEAFF
d_call: NA; j_call: TRBJ1-2; clone_size: NA; v_call: TRBV5-1; cdr3_nt: TGCGCCAGCAGCTTGGTGTCAGCTCGGGACTATGGCTACACCTTC; cdr3_aa: CASSLVSARDYGYTF
d_call: NA; j_call: TRBJ1-1; clone_size: NA; v_call: TRBV27; cdr3_nt: TGTGCCAGCAGTTGGGCAGGCATGAACACTGAAGCTTTCTTT; cdr3_aa: CASSWAGMNTEAFF
d_call: TRBD1; j_call: TRBJ1-6; clone_size: NA; v_call: TRBV2; cdr3_nt: TGTGCCAGCAGTGGACAGGGGATTTCACCCCTCCACTTT; cdr3_aa: CASSGQGISPLHF
d_call: TRBD1; j_call: TRBJ2-1; clone_size: NA; v_call: TRBV4-3; cdr3_nt: TGCGCCAGCAGCCAGGAGTGGACAGGAGCCTACAATGAGCAGTTCTTC; cdr3_aa: CASSQEWTGAYNEQFF
d_call: TRBD2; j_call: TRBJ2-2; clone_size: few; v_call: TRBV7-2; cdr3_nt: TGTGCCAGCAGCTGGACTAGCAGAGACGGGGAGCTGTTTTTT; cdr3_aa: CASSWTSRDGELFF
d_call: TRBD1; j_call: TRBJ1-5; clone_size: NA; v_call: TRBV11-1; cdr3_nt: TGTGCCAGCAGCCCGGAGGGGGCTGGTCAGCCCCAGCATTTT; cdr3_aa: CASSPEGAGQPQHF
d_call: NA; j_call: TRBJ1-2; clone_size: NA; v_call: TRBV21-1; cdr3_nt: TGTGCCAGCAGCGCGGGCCGGGACAGGGACGTCGACTATGGCTACACCTTC; cdr3_aa: CASSAGRDRDVDYGYTF
d_call: NA; j_call: TRBJ2-7; clone_size: once; v_call: TRBV27; cdr3_nt: TGTGCCAGCAGTTTAGGTTGGGAGTCCCGAGGGGTTTACGAGCAGTACTTC; cdr3_aa: CASSLGWESRGVYEQYF
d_call: TRBD1; j_call: TRBJ1-5; clone_size: few; v_call: TRBV4-1; cdr3_nt: TGCGCCAGCAGCCCGTCGGGGACAGGGGTTCAGCCCCAGCATTTT; cdr3_aa: CASSPSGTGVQPQHF
d_call: NA; j_call: TRBJ2-6; clone_size: NA; v_call: TRBV6-5; cdr3_nt: TGTGCCAGCAGTTACACCGGGGCCAACGTCCTGACTTTC; cdr3_aa: CASSYTGANVLTF
d_call: NA; j_call: TRBJ2-7; clone_size: NA; v_call: TRBV30; cdr3_nt: TGTGCCTGGCGGGGATCGGAACGTGAGCAGTACTTC; cdr3_aa: CAWRGSEREQYF
d_call: TRBD1; j_call: TRBJ2-7; clone_size: NA; v_call: TRBV10-3; cdr3_nt: TGTGCCACGGGACAGGGGGGCGACGAGCAGTACTTC; cdr3_aa: CATGQGGDEQYF
d_call: NA; j_call: TRBJ1-1; clone_size: NA; v_call: TRBV19; cdr3_nt: TGTGCCAGTAGTCCTCTAAGGGACCAAGCTTTCTTT; cdr3_aa: CASSPLRDQAFF
d_call: TRBD1; j_call: TRBJ1-2; clone_size: NA; v_call: TRBV4-3; cdr3_nt: TGCGCCAGCAGCCCAGGACAGGGTTCCGCTTATGGCTACACCTTC; cdr3_aa: CASSPGQGSAYGYTF
d_call: NA; j_call: TRBJ2-1; clone_size: NA; v_call: TRBV5-6; cdr3_nt: TGTGCCAGCAGCATCTACAACGATGAGCAGTTCTTC; cdr3_aa: CASSIYNDEQFF
d_call: NA; j_call: TRBJ2-7; clone_size: NA; v_call: TRBV2; cdr3_nt: TGTGCCAGCAGTGTAGGACAACCCGGGGAGCAGTACTTC; cdr3_aa: CASSVGQPGEQYF
d_call: NA; j_call: TRBJ2-1; clone_size: NA; v_call: TRBV11-2; cdr3_nt: TGTGCCAGCATCCCGGACACGTTCTACAATGAGCAGTTCTTC; cdr3_aa: CASIPDTFYNEQFF
d_call: NA; j_call: TRBJ1-1; clone_size: few; v_call: TRBV9; cdr3_nt: TGTGCCAGCAGCGTAGAGGCGGGCAGAAACACTGAAGCTTTCTTT; cdr3_aa: CASSVEAGRNTEAFF
d_call: TRBD2; j_call: TRBJ2-5; clone_size: NA; v_call: TRBV9; cdr3_nt: TGTGCCAGCAGCGTAGGGACTAGCGCAGAGACCCAGTACTTC; cdr3_aa: CASSVGTSAETQYF
d_call: NA; j_call: TRBJ2-2; clone_size: NA; v_call: TRBV11-3; cdr3_nt: TGTGCCAGCAGCCCGGGAAGGGACGCAAGGGACGGGGAGCTGTTTTTT; cdr3_aa: CASSPGRDARDGELFF
d_call: NA; j_call: TRBJ1-5; clone_size: NA; v_call: TRBV7-2; cdr3_nt: TGTGCCAGCAGCTTAGGGGTTCGGCCCCAGCATTTT; cdr3_aa: CASSLGVRPQHF